The TCR beta chain under discussion was sequenced for a study of T cell changes during pregnancy in multiple sclerosis. CDR1 and CDR2 from the germline V gene are LGHNA and YSLEER. J lost 6 bases, V lost 1 base, and 7 bases had no gene match. The CDR3 spans 16 residues. TCRdb's table, derived via immunoSEQ multiplex PCR, lists solely in-frame clones and lacks some. The sample records approximately 64,000 clones, approximately 90% being singletons. This receptor was obtained from a female donor with multiple sclerosis, enrolled in a pregnancy study. Material: peripheral blood, obtained in the first trimester of pregnancy. The chain joins TRBV4-3 to TRBJ2-1; 9 positions agree with TRBD2. The CDR3 DNA sequence: TGCGCCAGCAGCCAAGCGGGACTAGCTGTCCTCAATGAGCAGTTCTTC. This translates into CASSQAGLAVLNEQFF.